This T cell receptor (beta chain) was documented in a study of T cells in Graves' hyperthyroidism and ophthalmopathy. This clonotype was found many times. Unmatched junction bases numbered 5, after V lost 3 bases and J lost 2 bases. This CDR3 has 15 amino acids. Germline V gene lookup returns CDR1 MDHEN and CDR2 SYDVKM. A patient was excluded if there was uncontrolled infection, other autoimmune disease, pregnancy or lactation. The source material, RNA transcripts, was used to amplify TCR beta CDR3 regions. RT-PCR in the first round (using the HTBI primer set) targeted the TCR CDR3. TCRdb re-called the multiplex PCR reads with MiXCR, one entry per CDR3 protein. The sample has about 350,000 distinct CDR3 sequences, roughly 13% seen once.

The material sequenced was blood. The source of this sequence is a woman in her 30s with Graves' hyperthyroidism. The chain employs TRBV28 and TRBJ2-7, with 9 bases aligning to TRBD1. The CDR3 loop is CASSLDRQGAYEQYF. DNA for the CDR3: TGTGCCAGCAGTTTGGACCGACAGGGGGCCTACGAGCAGTACTTC. The whole variable domain, remainder taken from reference TRBV28 and TRBJ2-7, is DVKVTQSSRYLVKRTGEKVFLECVQDMDHENMFWYRQDPGLGLRLIYFSYDVKMKEKGDIPEGYSVSREKKERFSLILESASTNQTSMYLCASSLDRQGAYEQYFGPGTRLTVT.